This T cell receptor (beta chain) was documented in a study of cytomegalovirus exposure and HLA in healthy donors (dated by TCRdb to 2016 to 2017). Regarding the study in general: An earlier analysis of 587 of the donors reported about 280 Gb of sequence data and around 120 million unique TCR beta sequences obtained from 180 million or so T cells. An early release covering some 640 HLA-typed donors comprised around 300 gigabases of sequencing data and tens of millions of unique TCR sequences. The genetic ancestry cluster associated with self-reported Caucasian donors included approximately 85% of the roughly 390 genotyped donors. The study aimed to test whether signatures of past pathogen exposure could be identified by cataloging public T cell receptors. The study profiled the T cell repertoires of 500 to 800 subjects by immunosequencing and related them to cytomegalovirus serostatus. Along with the roughly 700-subject first cohort, a separate validation cohort of 120 different subjects was used. To predict cytomegalovirus infection status, the study brought together high-throughput TCR immunosequencing, statistical association of individual TCRs with disease status, and machine learning. A later analysis re-analyzed previously published TCR beta repertoires from 550 to 700 donors and added high-resolution HLA genotyping to study TCR occurrence patterns. In the later analysis, no new phenotypic data were used to find candidate immune exposures; instead, reliance was placed on TCR beta sequences and their occurrence across donors. An earlier analysis of nearly 600 of the donors applied high-throughput TCR beta sequencing to assess whether each TCR beta V gene segment acted as functional or pseudogenic. Donor age, sex, ethnicity and CMV serostatus were collected together with the repertoire data. In a later genetic analysis, genome-wide SNP genotypes for 398 of the 666 donors were used, and that subset was treated as a discovery cohort. Every repertoire in the discovery cohort had been generated on one and the same sequencing platform. HLA typing covered class I and class II loci at four-digit resolution. The number of donors typed differed by locus, with roughly 620-630 for A, B, C, DRB1 and DQB1, 522 for DQA1, 606 for DPA1, and under 490 for DPB1. Because of strong linkage in the cohort, five DR-DQ haplotypes were treated as single units for association and clustering. On average, 235,054 unique TCR beta nucleotide sequences were sequenced per donor among roughly 430 genotyped donors of the cohort, with roughly a sixth of those sequences being non-productive. Beyond this particular receptor, the publication reports: In a later analysis, several top co-occurrence clusters were reported to appear linked to parvovirus B19, influenza, CMV and Epstein-Barr virus. In an earlier analysis of fewer than 750 of the donors, most TCR beta V segments were observed in productive rearrangements about 87% or about 30% of the time, broadly matching IMGT annotations. Roughly uniform sequencing depth across donors was assumed in presence/absence analyses, although this assumption may not hold. A later analysis associated 16,951 TCR beta sequences with specific HLA alleles at a false discovery rate of 0.05. Assigning TCR associations to individual alleles was difficult when HLA alleles, especially DR and DQ, strongly co-occurred. In a later genetic analysis, fewer N-insertions in productive TCRs were reported among donors in an Asian-associated ancestry cluster than the roughly 710-donor mean. In both the original and validation cohorts, the classifier was reported to diagnose cytomegalovirus status with high specificity and sensitivity. In a later analysis, the rate of TCR association differed among HLA loci, with DRB1 alleles having the most associated TCRs and HLA-C alleles having the fewest. Immune exposure information for the cohort was limited to CMV serostatus. In a later analysis, HLA-associated TCR beta chains were found to be more clonally expanded and to have lower generation probabilities than equally common non-associated chains. Because counts were too low, 15 to 20 rarely observed V segments, including chromosome 9 orphons, were left out of the earlier analysis of 500 to 650 of the donors. A cluster of highly shared sequence variants was judged likely to represent a technical artifact of the sequencing pipeline. While some public TCRs were present in many individuals, most TCR sequences turned up only very rarely across donors. Correlated functional status among segregating V segments might be attributable to linkage disequilibrium, but an unknown experimental factor could not be ruled out. Only TCR beta chains were sequenced in this cohort, and the absence of alpha or paired-chain data limited detectable features. Because some donors lacked HLA typing at each locus, the association tests relied only on the typed subset. In a later analysis, most CMV-associated TCR beta chains were found to appear HLA-restricted, with HLA associations seemingly driven largely by CMV exposure. In the study, around 150 TCR beta chains were listed as associated with cytomegalovirus. A further reported finding was that TCR beta sequences accurately predicted the HLA-A and HLA-B alleles for most subjects in the first cohort. Some IMGT-functional V segments, including TRBV6-2 and TRBV6-3, could not be distinguished by the 87-base-pair reads and were therefore excluded. Three of the identified cytomegalovirus-associated TCR beta chains were confirmed in vitro to be specific for cytomegalovirus antigens. In a later genetic analysis, a missense DCLRE1C variant was associated with V-gene and J-gene trimming of TCR beta chains, and the association was replicated in an independent cohort. The authors suggested that the approach could potentially be generalized to other disease states and immunological phenotypes.

Library prep was done by the immunoSEQ multiplex PCR assay. The multiplex PCR relied on a mix of 60 forward primers for TCR Vbeta segments and 13 reverse primers for TCR Jbeta segments. A multiplex PCR assay on genomic DNA amplified the CDR3 region of rearranged TCR beta genes. On the Illumina HiSeq System, the amplified TCR beta libraries were sequenced as 87-base-pair reads. In the paper's pipeline: Across the 666 repertoires, a later analysis counted approximately 83 million unique TCR beta chains, around 11 million of which were shared by at least two donors. To remove PCR and sequencing errors, raw reads were error-corrected and collapsed into unique sequences using a nearest-neighbor algorithm that merged closely related sequences. To assign V, D and J gene segments, CDR3 sequences were aligned to IMGT reference sequences. For a sequence to be retained, a match of at least six nucleotides to both a V gene segment and a J gene segment was required. A rearrangement was called productive if the CDR3 had no stop codons and remained in frame with V and J, and every other rearrangement was called non-productive. CDR3 was defined by IMGT convention, running from the second conserved V-encoded cysteine to the conserved J-encoded phenylalanine. Sequences without an unambiguous match to a single V gene segment were excluded from the earlier analysis of 500 to 700 of the donors. An earlier analysis of almost 600 of the donors classified V segments as functional when productive rearrangements were above 56.7% and as segregating when the standard deviation between donors was above 5%. To diagnose cytomegalovirus status from the catalog of TCR beta chain sequences, a statistical classification framework was built. In a later analysis, TCR nucleotide sequences were compared against IMGT/GENE-DB human TR gene sequences so that V and J genes could be assigned. A later analysis assigned CDR3 sequences and most-parsimonious VDJ recombination scenarios with the TCRdist pipeline. In a later analysis, every TCR beta chain was defined by the combination of its CDR3 amino acid sequence and its V-gene family, and reads without a unique V-gene family were dropped. A later analysis removed 592 highly shared, low-generation-probability nucleotide sequences to deal with suspected cross-contamination and a sequencing artifact. In a later analysis, a clonal expansion index was calculated for each public chain from normalized within-repertoire ranks of inferred template counts. A later analysis computed generation probabilities with a VDJ recombination model fitted to out-of-frame rearrangements, and checked the results against IGoR. Hypergeometric tests were used in a later analysis to score TCR-TCR, TCR-HLA and TCR-CMV co-occurrence, with a repertoire-size bias correction applied to the TCR pairs. False discovery rates were estimated in a later analysis by permuting HLA or CMV assignments 20 times. A later analysis grouped co-occurring TCRs with DBSCAN, adding TCRdist sequence similarity when clustering within HLA-allele-positive subsets. For co-occurrence clustering, repertoires with fewer than 30,000 or more than 120,000 public chains were excluded, along with roughly five repertoires with anomalous nucleotide sharing. TCRdb holds this immuneACCESS table with in-frame rearrangements only. Some clones are missing; in checked studies, unresolved V genes explain under half, and the rest has no known cause. V, J and clone size were drawn from that table, and D and trimming were deduced from the DNA. Across this sample there are approximately 100,000 clones, with around 83% seen only once. About 4.3% of the sample rests with the top ten.

This clone has only one observation. Its antigen is unknown. No much larger clone is present one base from it, and per-base qualities are unavailable. The cysteine opens and the phenylalanine closes a CDR3 of 13 amino acids. The DNA shown is the 39-base CDR3, in frame from base 1. The germline V gene sets CDR1 to SNHLY and CDR2 to FYNNEI. V gives up 2 bases and J gives up 6 bases, and the segment between their germline ends measures 7 bases. The cohort comprised around 690 healthy bone marrow donors. Cohort members were all nominally healthy when sampled, although unrecorded immune exposures were likely present. The donor tested CMV seronegative, placing the donor among the 352 seronegative members of the cohort. A peripheral blood sample was provided by each donor, and peripheral blood mononuclear cells were used for TCR beta sequencing. Genomic DNA was extracted from the blood cell samples with the Qiagen DNeasy Blood Extraction Kit.

The chain joins TRBV2 to TRBJ1-4; TRBD1 might be the D gene, on 5 matching bases. The sequence came from a man younger than 40 in good health and CMV-seronegative. Sequences were obtained from PBMCs. The nucleotide sequence is given as TGTGCCAGCAGTGAAAGGGACTATGAAAAACTGTTTTTT. It is translated as CASSERDYEKLFF.